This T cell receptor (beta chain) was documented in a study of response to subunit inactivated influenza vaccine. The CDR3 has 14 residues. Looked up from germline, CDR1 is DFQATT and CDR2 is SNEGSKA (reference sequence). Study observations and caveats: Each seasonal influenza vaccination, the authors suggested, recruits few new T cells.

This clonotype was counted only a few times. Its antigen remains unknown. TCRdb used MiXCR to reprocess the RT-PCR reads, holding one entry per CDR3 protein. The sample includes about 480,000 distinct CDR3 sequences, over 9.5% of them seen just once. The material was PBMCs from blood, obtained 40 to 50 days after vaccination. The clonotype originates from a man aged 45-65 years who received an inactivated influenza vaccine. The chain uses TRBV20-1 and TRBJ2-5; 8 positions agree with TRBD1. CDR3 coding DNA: TGCAGCGTTTCCGGGACAGGAATGCCGGAGACCCAGTACTTC. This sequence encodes CSVSGTGMPETQYF.